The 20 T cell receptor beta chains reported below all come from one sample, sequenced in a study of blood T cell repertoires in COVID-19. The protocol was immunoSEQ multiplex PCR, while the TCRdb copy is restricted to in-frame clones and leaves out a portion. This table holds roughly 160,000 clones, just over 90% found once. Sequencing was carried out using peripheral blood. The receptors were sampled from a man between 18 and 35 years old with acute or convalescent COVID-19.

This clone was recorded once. Here the CDR3 DNA reads TGTGCCAGTAGTATAGTGGCAGGGGAATTTCTGGGCTACACCTTC. It yields the protein CASSIVAGEFLGYTF. This sequence joins TRBV19 and TRBJ1-2, with TRBD1 as a possible D gene (6 bases). This CDR3 has 15 amino acids. V was shortened by 1 base and J by 8 bases, with 17 bases between the two germline ends. Germline V gene lookup returns CDR1 LNHDA and CDR2 SQIVND (reference sequence).

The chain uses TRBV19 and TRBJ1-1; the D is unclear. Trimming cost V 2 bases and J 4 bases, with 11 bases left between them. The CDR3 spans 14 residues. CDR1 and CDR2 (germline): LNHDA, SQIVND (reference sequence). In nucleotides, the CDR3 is TGTGCCAGTAGTATATTCAAATCGGGCACTGAAGCTTTCTTT. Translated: CASSIFKSGTEAFF.

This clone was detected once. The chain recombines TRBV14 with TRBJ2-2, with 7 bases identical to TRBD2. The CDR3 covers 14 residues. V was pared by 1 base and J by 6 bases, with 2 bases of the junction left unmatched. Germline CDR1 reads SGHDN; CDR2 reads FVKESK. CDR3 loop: CASSQARGAGELFF. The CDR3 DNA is TGTGCCAGCAGCCAAGCCCGGGGGGCCGGGGAGCTGTTTTTT.

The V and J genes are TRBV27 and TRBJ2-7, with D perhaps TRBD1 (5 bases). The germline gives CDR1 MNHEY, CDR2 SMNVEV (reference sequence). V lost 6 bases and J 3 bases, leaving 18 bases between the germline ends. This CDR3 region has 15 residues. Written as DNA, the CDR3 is TGTGCCAGCAGACCAGACAGTCCTGGGGTCTACGAGCAGTACTTC. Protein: CASRPDSPGVYEQYF.

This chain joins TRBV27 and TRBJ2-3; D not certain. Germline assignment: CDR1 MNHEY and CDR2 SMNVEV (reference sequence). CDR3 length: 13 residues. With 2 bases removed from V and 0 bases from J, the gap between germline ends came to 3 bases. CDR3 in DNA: TGTGCCAGCAGTTTAGTAAGCACAGATACGCAGTATTTT. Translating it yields CASSLVSTDTQYF.

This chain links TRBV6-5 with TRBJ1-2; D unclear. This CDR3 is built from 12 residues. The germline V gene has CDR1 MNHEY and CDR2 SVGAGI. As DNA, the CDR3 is TGTGCGATAAAAAGTAGTAGTCGCGGCTACACCTTC. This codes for CAIKSSSRGYTF.

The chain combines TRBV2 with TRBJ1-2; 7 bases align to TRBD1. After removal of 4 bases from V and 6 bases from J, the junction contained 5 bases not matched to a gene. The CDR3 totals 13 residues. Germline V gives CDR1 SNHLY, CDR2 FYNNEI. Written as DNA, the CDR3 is TGTGCCAGCAGTGCGACAGGGATAGATGGCTACACCTTC. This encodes CASSATGIDGYTF.

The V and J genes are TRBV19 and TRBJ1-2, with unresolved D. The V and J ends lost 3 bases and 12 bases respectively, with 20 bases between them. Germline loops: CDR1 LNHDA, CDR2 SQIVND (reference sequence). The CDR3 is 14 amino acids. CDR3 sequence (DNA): TGTGCCAGTAGTATCGGAAGCGGTCCTACTAAGAACACCTTC. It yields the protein CASSIGSGPTKNTF.

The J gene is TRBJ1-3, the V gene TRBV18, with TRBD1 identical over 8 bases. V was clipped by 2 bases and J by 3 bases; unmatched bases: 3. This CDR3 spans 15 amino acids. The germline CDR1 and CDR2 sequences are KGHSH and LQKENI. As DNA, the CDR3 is TGTGCCAGCTCACCAGGACAGGGCCGTGGAAACACCATATATTTT. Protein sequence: CASSPGQGRGNTIYF.

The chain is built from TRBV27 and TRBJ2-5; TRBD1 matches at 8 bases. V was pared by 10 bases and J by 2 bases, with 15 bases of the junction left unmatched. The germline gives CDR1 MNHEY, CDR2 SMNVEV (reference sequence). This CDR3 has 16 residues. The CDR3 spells CATHRLSRTGQETQYF. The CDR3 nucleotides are TGTGCCACCCATAGACTCTCACGGACAGGGCAAGAGACCCAGTACTTC.

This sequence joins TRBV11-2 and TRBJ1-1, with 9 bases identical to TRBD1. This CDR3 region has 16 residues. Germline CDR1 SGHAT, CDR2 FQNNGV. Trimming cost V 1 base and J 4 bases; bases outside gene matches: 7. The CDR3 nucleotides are TGTGCCAGCAGCTTAGTGGGGATGACAGGGGGCACTGAAGCTTTCTTT. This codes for CASSLVGMTGGTEAFF.

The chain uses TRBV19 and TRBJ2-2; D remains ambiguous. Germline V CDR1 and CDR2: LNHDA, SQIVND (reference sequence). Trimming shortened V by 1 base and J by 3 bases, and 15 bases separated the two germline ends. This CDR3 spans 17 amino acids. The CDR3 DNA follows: TGTGCCAGTAGTATAGGCCCCGGAAAGGCGGACACCGGGGAGCTGTTTTTT. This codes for CASSIGPGKADTGELFF.

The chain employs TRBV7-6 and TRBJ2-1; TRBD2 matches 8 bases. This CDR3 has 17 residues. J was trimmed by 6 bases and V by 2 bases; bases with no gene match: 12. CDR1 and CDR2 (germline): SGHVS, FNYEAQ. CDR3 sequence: CASSLTLAGKGVNEQFF. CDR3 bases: TGTGCCAGCAGCTTAACCTTAGCGGGAAAGGGCGTCAATGAGCAGTTCTTC.

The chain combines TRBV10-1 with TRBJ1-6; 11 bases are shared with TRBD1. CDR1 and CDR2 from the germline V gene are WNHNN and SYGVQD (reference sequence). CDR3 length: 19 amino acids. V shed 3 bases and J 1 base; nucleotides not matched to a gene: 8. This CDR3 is CASSELDRGRGSYNSPLHF. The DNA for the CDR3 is TGCGCCAGCAGTGAATTGGACAGGGGGCGAGGGTCCTATAATTCACCCCTCCACTTT.

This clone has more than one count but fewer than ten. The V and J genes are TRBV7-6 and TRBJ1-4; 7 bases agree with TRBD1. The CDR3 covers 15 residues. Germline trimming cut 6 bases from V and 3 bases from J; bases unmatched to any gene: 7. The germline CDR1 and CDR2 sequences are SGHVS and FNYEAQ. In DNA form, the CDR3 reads TGTGCCAGCAGACCCGGACAGGTTCCTAATGAAAAACTGTTTTTT. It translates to CASRPGQVPNEKLFF.

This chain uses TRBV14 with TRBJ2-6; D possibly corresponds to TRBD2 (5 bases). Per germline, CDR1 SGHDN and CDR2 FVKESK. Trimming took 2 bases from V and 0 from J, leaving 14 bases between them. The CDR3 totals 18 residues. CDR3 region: CASSQPGYWTSGANVLTF. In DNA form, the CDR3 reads TGTGCCAGCAGCCAACCGGGATATTGGACCTCTGGGGCCAACGTCCTGACTTTC.

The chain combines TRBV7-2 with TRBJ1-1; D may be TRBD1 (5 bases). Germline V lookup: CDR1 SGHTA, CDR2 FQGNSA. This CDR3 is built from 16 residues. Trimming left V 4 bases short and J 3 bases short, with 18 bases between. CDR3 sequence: CASSSRRGVADTEAFF. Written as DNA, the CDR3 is TGTGCCAGCAGCTCCCGGCGGGGGGTGGCGGACACTGAAGCTTTCTTT. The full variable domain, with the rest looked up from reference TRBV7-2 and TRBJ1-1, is GAGVSQSPSNKVTEKGKDVELRCDPISGHTALYWYRQSLGQGLEFLIYFQGNSAPDKSGLPSDRFSAERTGGSVSTLTIQRTQQEDSAVYLCASSSRRGVADTEAFFGQGTRLTVV.

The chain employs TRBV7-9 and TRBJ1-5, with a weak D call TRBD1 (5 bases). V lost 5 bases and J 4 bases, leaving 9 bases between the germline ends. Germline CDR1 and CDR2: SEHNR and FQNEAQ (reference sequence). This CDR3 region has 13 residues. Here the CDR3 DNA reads TGTGCCAGCAGCCAGGCAGGGAATCAGCCCCAGCATTTT. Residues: CASSQAGNQPQHF.

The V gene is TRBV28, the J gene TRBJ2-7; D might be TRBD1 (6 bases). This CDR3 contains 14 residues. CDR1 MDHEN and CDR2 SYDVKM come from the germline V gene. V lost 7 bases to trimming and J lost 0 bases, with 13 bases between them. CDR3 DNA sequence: TGTGCCAGCACCGACAGGTTTATCTCCTACGAGCAGTACTTC. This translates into CASTDRFISYEQYF.

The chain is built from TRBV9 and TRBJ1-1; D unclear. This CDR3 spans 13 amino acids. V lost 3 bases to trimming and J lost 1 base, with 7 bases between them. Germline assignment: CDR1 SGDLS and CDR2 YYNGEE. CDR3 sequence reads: CASSAQQNTEAFF. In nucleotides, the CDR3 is TGTGCCAGCAGCGCACAGCAGAACACTGAAGCTTTCTTT.